This note documents a single TCR beta chain sequence. In the source study's methods: Cell counts per sample came from amplifying reference gene primers. The protocol was immunoSEQ multiplex PCR, while the TCRdb copy is restricted to in-frame clones and leaves out a portion. That table is the source of V, J and clone size, and D and trimming were worked out from the DNA. Among some 250,000 clones, approximately 78% were seen once, and the ten largest hold 9.5% to 15%. The data were taken from a study of blood T cell repertoires in COVID-19. Study-wide context: From the United States, Italy and Spain came samples of acute and convalescent COVID-19. T cells, B-cell-depleted T cells, or PBMCs supplied cDNA or gDNA.

Material: peripheral blood. This TCR was sampled from a woman aged 60-75 years with active or convalescent COVID-19.

The CDR3 DNA reads as TGTGCCAGCAGCTTAGGGTCTAGCGGGAGGACCTACGAGCAGTACTTC. Its translation is CASSLGSSGRTYEQYF. V is TRBV7-2 and J is TRBJ2-7, with 11 bases fitting TRBD2. The V gene's germline CDR1 is SGHTA and CDR2 FQGNSA. The CDR3 has 16 residues. Trimming took 1 base from V and 2 from J; bases not matched to a gene: 4.